The clone carrying this T cell receptor (beta chain) was observed once. The table came from immunoSEQ multiplex PCR; TCRdb's copy has only in-frame clones and leaves some out. The repertoire holds approximately 82,000 clones, with approximately 90% as singletons. This entry belongs to a study of glioma-infiltrating T cells after dendritic cell vaccination. Overall study context: Dendritic cell vaccination trial patients had either newly diagnosed or recurrent glioblastoma. At biweekly intervals, patients got three intradermal dendritic cell vaccine injections.

Trimming took off 3 bases at V and 3 bases at J, with 11 bases between the two ends. Per germline, CDR1 KGHSH and CDR2 LQKENI. CDR3 length: 15 residues. The sequence was collected from a human donor with glioblastoma. The sequences come from blood, collected before dendritic cell vaccination. The chain is built from TRBV18 and TRBJ2-2; D might be TRBD2 (6 bases). CDR3 sequence reads: CASSPASSDTGELFF. The CDR3 nucleotides read TGTGCCAGCTCACCCGCTTCTAGCGACACCGGGGAGCTGTTTTTT.